Below, 30 T cell receptor beta chains from the same sample are listed, as sequenced in a study of shared clonotypes between healthy human individuals. Clones were read by immunoSEQ multiplex PCR, and TCRdb kept only the in-frame ones, dropping some. The sample has roughly 1,600,000 clones, less than 99% seen once; the top ten hold about 0.34%. Specimen: naive CD4+ T cells sorted from blood. The subset was: CD45RA+ positively selected. The receptor source for this set is a man aged 25 to 45 in good health.

This clone was counted once. The J gene is TRBJ2-5, the V gene TRBV29-1; D ambiguous. The V gene lost 8 bases and the J gene lost 1 base, with 5 bases spanning the gap. The CDR3 is 10 amino acids. Germline CDR1 reads SQVTM; CDR2 reads ANQGSEA. The CDR3 reads CSSSQETQYF. CDR3 in DNA: TGCAGCTCGTCCCAAGAGACCCAGTACTTC. The full variable domain, its missing parts supplied by reference TRBV29-1 and TRBJ2-5, is SAVISQKPSRDICQRGTSLTIQCQVDSQVTMMFWYRQQPGQSLTLIATANQGSEATYESGFVIDKFPISRPNLTFSTLTVSNMSPEDSSIYLCSSSQETQYFGPGTRLLVL.

V usage is TRBV20-1 and J usage is TRBJ1-2; perhaps TRBD1 as D (6 bases). The CDR3 extends over 10 amino acids. CDR1 is DFQATT and CDR2 is SNEGSKA in the germline V gene (reference sequence). The CDR3 DNA sequence: TGCAGGAGCATGGGGGGCGGCTACACCTTC. Amino acid sequence: CRSMGGGYTF.

The rearrangement uses TRBV10-2 and TRBJ2-1; D call uncertain. This CDR3 has 12 amino acids. V was clipped by 4 bases and J by 2 bases, with 3 bases between them. Germline CDR1 is WSHSY and CDR2 is SAAADI. The CDR3 spells CASSGAYNEQFF. The CDR3 DNA reads as TGCGCCAGCAGTGGAGCCTACAATGAGCAGTTCTTC.

The V gene is TRBV9, the J gene TRBJ2-1; D perhaps matches TRBD2 (6 bases). Germline loops: CDR1 SGDLS, CDR2 YYNGEE. V lost 0 bases, J lost 5 bases, and 15 bases lay in between. The CDR3 runs 16 residues. The CDR3: CASSVGVLAYHNEQFF. CDR3 DNA: TGTGCCAGCAGCGTAGGGGTGCTAGCGTACCACAATGAGCAGTTCTTC.

The J gene is TRBJ1-4, the V gene TRBV18; 8 nucleotides agree with TRBD1. The germline V gene encodes CDR1 KGHSH and CDR2 LQKENI. The J segment lost 0 bases and the V segment lost 1 base, leaving 4 bases of the junction unmatched. This CDR3 is 17 amino acids long. CDR3 region: CASSPLQGAATNEKLFF. CDR3 in DNA: TGTGCCAGCTCACCACTTCAGGGGGCTGCAACTAATGAAAAACTGTTTTTT.

This clone was seen a single time. Other DNA sequences in the same sample also yield this CDR3. The chain links TRBV7-2 to TRBJ2-7; 11 positions match TRBD2. This CDR3 comprises 15 residues. Trimming at V came to 1 base and at J to 1 base, leaving 0 bases not matched to a gene. CDR1 is SGHTA, CDR2 FQGNSA, per germline. CDR3 DNA sequence: TGTGCCAGCAGCTTAGGACTAGCGGGATCCTACGAGCAGTACTTC. It codes for CASSLGLAGSYEQYF.

The CDR3 DNA reads TGTGCCAGCAGCTTGGTACCCCAGAACACTGAAGCTTTCTTT. Its translation is CASSLVPQNTEAFF. V gene TRBV5-5 combines with J gene TRBJ1-1; D is ambiguous. CDR1 and CDR2 from the germline V gene are SGHKS and YYEKEE (reference sequence). V lost 0 bases and J 1 base, leaving 7 bases between the germline ends. The CDR3 covers 14 residues. The full variable domain, completed using reference TRBV5-5 and TRBJ1-1, is DAGVTQSPTHLIKTRGQQVTLRCSPISGHKSVSWYQQVLGQGPQFIFQYYEKEERGRGNFPDRFSARQFPNYSSELNVNALLLGDSALYLCASSLVPQNTEAFFGQGTRLTVV.

J is TRBJ2-7 and V is TRBV5-4; 11 bases are a match to TRBD2. V dropped 0 bases and J dropped 4; count of bases not matched to a gene: 3. The germline gives CDR1 SGHNT, CDR2 YYREEE (reference sequence). The CDR3 sequence is 15 residues long. CDR3 protein: CASSLDLAGGYEQYF. CDR3 DNA sequence: TGTGCCAGCAGCTTGGATCTAGCGGGAGGTTACGAGCAGTACTTC.

V is TRBV5-1 and J is TRBJ2-3; D possibly matches TRBD1 or TRBD2 (6 bases each). V was shortened by 4 bases and J by 5 bases, with 17 bases between the two germline ends. Germline V gene data show CDR1 as SGHRS and CDR2 as YFSETQ. The CDR3 is 15 amino acids. CDR3 protein: CASSPTGGPQDTQYF. The CDR3 coding sequence is TGCGCCAGCAGCCCAACCGGGGGCCCCCAAGATACGCAGTATTTT.

Details on this clone: The junction and the germline gene differ at one end; a read error may be behind it. The gene calls are TRBV28 and TRBJ2-3; 10 positions agree with TRBD2. The CDR3 sequence is 15 residues long. Per the germline V gene, CDR1 is MDHEN and CDR2 is SYDVKM. DNA for the CDR3: TGTGCCAGCAGTCTAAGTGTCGTACTAGCGGGACCGTTAGGCTTT. Residues: CASSLSVVLAGPLGF.

As regards this clone: One end of the junction varies from germline; a read error may be responsible. The V call is TRBV5-4, the J call TRBJ1-1; D is uncertain. This CDR3 is built from 15 residues. Germline V gene lookup returns CDR1 SGHNT and CDR2 YYREEE (reference sequence). CDR3 nucleotides: TGTGCCAGCACCTCCGGTGGGCTGGGGAACACTGAAGTTTTCTTT. Translated, it gives CASTSGGLGNTEVFF.

The V and J genes are TRBV7-3 and TRBJ2-7, with 7 nucleotides matching TRBD2. Germline CDR1 SGHTA, CDR2 FQGTGA. The CDR3 sequence is 15 residues long. The V gene end was trimmed by 5 bases and the J gene end by 2 bases; junction bases not matched to a gene: 9. Here the CDR3 reads CASSKGGRDAYEQYF. The CDR3 DNA reads as TGTGCCAGCAGCAAGGGCGGGAGAGACGCCTACGAGCAGTACTTC.

Worth noting for this clone: Sequence at one end of the junction differs from germline and may be a read error. This rearrangement joins TRBV18 to TRBJ2-2, with D perhaps matching TRBD2 (5 bases). The germline V gene encodes CDR1 KGHSH and CDR2 LQKENI. CDR3 length: 15 residues. CDR3 residues: CASSIPLANTGELFF. The CDR3 DNA reads TGTGCCAGCTCTATCCCGTTAGCGAATACCGGGGAGCTGTTTTTT.

The rearrangement links TRBV7-2 to TRBJ1-5; a weak D match, TRBD1 (6 bases). Trimming shortened V by 6 bases and J by 9 bases, and 18 bases separated the two germline ends. The CDR3 has 14 amino acids. Germline CDR1 and CDR2: SGHTA and FQGNSA. The CDR3: CASSGTRAFGPQHF. The CDR3 DNA reads TGTGCCAGCAGTGGGACAAGGGCCTTTGGGCCCCAGCATTTT.

The chain links TRBV25-1 to TRBJ2-3; 7 bases align to TRBD2. Germline CDR1 is MGHDK and CDR2 is SYGVNS. The CDR3 has 15 residues. The V segment lost 3 bases and the J segment 1 base; nucleotides outside the gene matches: 4. For the CDR3, the DNA is TGTGCCAGCAGTGATAGCGGGTTAGGCACAGATACGCAGTATTTT. Translation: CASSDSGLGTDTQYF.

The chain carries TRBV11-2 and TRBJ2-3, with 7 positions matching TRBD2. This CDR3 contains 15 residues. The germline V gene encodes CDR1 SGHAT and CDR2 FQNNGV. With V trimmed by 4 bases and J by 5 bases, 9 bases remained unmatched. CDR3 sequence reads: CASSSLGGWEDTQYF. The CDR3 DNA reads as TGTGCCAGCAGCTCATTGGGGGGGTGGGAAGATACGCAGTATTTT.

The chain has TRBV7-7 and TRBJ2-1; 7 nucleotides agree with TRBD2. Germline V gene sequence: CDR1 SSHAT, CDR2 FNYEAQ (reference sequence). Germline trimming cut 1 base from V and 2 bases from J; bases unmatched to any gene: 5. The CDR3 sequence is 16 residues long. The DNA of the CDR3 is TGTGCCAGCAGCTTAGTGGCGGGAGTCGCCTACAATGAGCAGTTCTTC. It specifies CASSLVAGVAYNEQFF.

CDR3 sequence (DNA): TGTGCCAGCAGCTCTCTTCCGGGCCAGGGCGCAGGGGTGCAGCAGTTCTTC. Protein: CASSSLPGQGAGVQQFF. The chain has TRBV7-9 and TRBJ2-1; tentatively, D is TRBD1 (6 bases). CDR1 SEHNR and CDR2 FQNEAQ come from the germline V gene (reference sequence). The CDR3 has 17 residues. The V end was cut by 4 bases, the J end by 11 bases, with 27 bases between.

The chain couples TRBV5-1 to TRBJ2-7, with D hard to call. The germline V gene has CDR1 SGHRS and CDR2 YFSETQ. Trimming removed 1 base at V and 2 bases at J, with 19 bases between. This CDR3 spans 17 amino acids. CDR3 bases: TGCGCCAGCAGCTTGTTTACCGTTGAAGGCCCCCCCTACGAGCAGTACTTC. It codes for CASSLFTVEGPPYEQYF.

The chain carries TRBV11-3 and TRBJ2-1; D may match TRBD1 or TRBD2 (5 bases each). The CDR3 length is 18 residues. Trimming took 4 bases from V and 4 from J, leaving 23 bases between them. CDR1 is SGHNT and CDR2 is YENEEA in the germline V gene. CDR3 coding DNA: TGTGCCAGCAGCTCCTCCAAGAGGGACGGAACCTTTTACAATGAGCAGTTCTTC. As protein: CASSSSKRDGTFYNEQFF.

The chain links TRBV30 to TRBJ1-4; 7 positions match TRBD1. The J segment lost 6 bases and the V segment lost 3 bases, leaving 16 bases of the junction unmatched. This CDR3 has 17 residues. In germline, CDR1 is GTSNPN, CDR2 SVGIG (reference sequence). CDR3 DNA sequence: TGTGCCTGGAGCGGACTTCCCAGGACAGGCGATTATGAAAAACTGTTTTTT. This encodes CAWSGLPRTGDYEKLFF.

This clone was observed a single time. The chain links TRBV28 to TRBJ1-1; tentatively, D is TRBD1 (6 bases). V was shortened by 8 bases and J by 4 bases, with 20 bases between the two germline ends. The CDR3 loop spans 15 amino acids. Germline V CDR1 and CDR2: MDHEN, SYDVKM. For the CDR3, the DNA is TGTGCCAGCTGCAGGGGCGACGAGGCGGCCACTGAAGCTTTCTTT. This sequence encodes CASCRGDEAATEAFF.

V and J are TRBV28 and TRBJ2-7, with TRBD1 identical over 8 bases. Trimming removed 5 bases from V and 6 bases from J; junction bases left unmatched: 12. This CDR3 spans 15 amino acids. Germline loops: CDR1 MDHEN, CDR2 SYDVKM. As DNA, the CDR3 is TGTGCCAGCAGTCCATGGGCTCGGACAGGGCGCGAGCAGTACTTC. Its translation: CASSPWARTGREQYF. The full variable domain, in which reference TRBV28 and TRBJ2-7 provide the parts outside the CDR3, is DVKVTQSSRYLVKRTGEKVFLECVQDMDHENMFWYRQDPGLGLRLIYFSYDVKMKEKGDIPEGYSVSREKKERFSLILESASTNQTSMYLCASSPWARTGREQYFGPGTRLTVT.

With regard to this clone: Other DNA sequences in the sample encode the same CDR3. The chain combines TRBV2 with TRBJ1-5; perhaps TRBD1 as D (5 bases). Germline CDR1 is SNHLY and CDR2 is FYNNEI. This CDR3 is built from 13 residues. Trimming shortened V by 6 bases and J by 0 bases, and 6 bases separated the two germline ends. The CDR3 loop is CASRGDSNQPQHF. The CDR3 DNA reads as TGTGCCAGCAGAGGGGATAGCAATCAGCCCCAGCATTTT. The full variable domain, in which reference TRBV2 and TRBJ1-5 provide the parts outside the CDR3, is EPEVTQTPSHQVTQMGQEVILRCVPISNHLYFYWYRQILGQKVEFLVSFYNNEISEKSEIFDDQFSVERPDGSNFTLKIRSTKLEDSAMYFCASRGDSNQPQHFGDGTRLSIL.

The chain joins TRBV11-1 to TRBJ2-3; D possibly corresponds to TRBD1 (8 bases). The CDR3 totals 15 residues. CDR1 is SGHAT, CDR2 FQDESV, per germline (reference sequence). V was pared by 5 bases and J by 4 bases, with 16 bases between. The CDR3 nucleotides read TGTGCCAGCAGCACCGGACAGGGAGGGGCAGATACGCAGTATTTT. This translates into CASSTGQGGADTQYF.

The V gene is TRBV19, the J gene TRBJ2-1; 8 nucleotides align to TRBD2. This CDR3 comprises 16 residues. The junction had 10 bases not matched to a gene; V was cut back by 6 bases and J by 3 bases. Germline CDR1 reads LNHDA; CDR2 reads SQIVND (reference sequence). The CDR3, as DNA: TGTGCCAGTAGCCCCAGGGAGCGGGGGAACTACAATGAGCAGTTCTTC. This sequence encodes CASSPRERGNYNEQFF.

This clone was recorded a few times. The rearrangement links TRBV19 to TRBJ2-1; no clear D gene. This CDR3 contains 13 residues. V was clipped by 8 bases and J by 0 bases, with 8 bases between them. CDR1 LNHDA and CDR2 SQIVND come from the germline V gene (reference sequence). The DNA for the CDR3 is TGTGCCAGTGTGGACGACTCCTACAATGAGCAGTTCTTC. It yields the protein CASVDDSYNEQFF.

The chain recombines TRBV6-1 with TRBJ2-1; D is uncertain. The CDR3 has 13 residues. CDR1 is MNHNS, CDR2 SASEGT, per germline. V lost 7 bases, J lost 4 bases, and 11 bases lay in between. Here the CDR3 DNA reads TGTGCCAGCAACCCCGACATATACAATGAGCAGTTCTTC. It specifies CASNPDIYNEQFF.

The V gene is TRBV7-3, the J gene TRBJ2-2; no firm D call. Looked up from germline, CDR1 is SGHTA and CDR2 is FQGTGA. This CDR3 is 13 amino acids long. The V end lost 5 bases, the J end lost 6 bases, and 10 bases lay between the germline ends. CDR3 in DNA: TGTGCCAGCAGCCTTAGTAGTCCCGGGGAGCTGTTTTTT. Translated: CASSLSSPGELFF.

The chain joins TRBV12-5 to TRBJ1-5; D ambiguous. The CDR3 has 12 amino acids. Looked up from germline, CDR1 is LGHNT and CDR2 is FRNRAP. The CDR3 DNA reads as TGTGCGAGCCAAAAGGAGAATCAGCCCCAGCATTTT. This codes for CASQKENQPQHF.